This paragraph reports one T cell receptor beta chain. The data derive from a study of T-cell memory formation after mild COVID-19. The CDR3 runs 13 residues. V lost 1 base and J lost 8, with 11 bases in between. Germline V CDR1 and CDR2: LGHNT, FRNRAP. TCRdb ran MiXCR on the 5' RACE reads and lists one entry per CDR3 protein. The sample holds 300,000 to 400,000 distinct CDR3 sequences, approximately 27% seen once. The sequence was obtained from an adult woman who had mild COVID-19 (a few samples of this study predate the infection). Cell type and time point are not known. Sequencing was done on a sample of PBMCs or a T cell subset sorted from them (not recorded which). The chain couples TRBV12-5 to TRBJ1-2; D is uncertain. CDR3 coding DNA: TGTGCTAGTGGTTTGGGGGCCGTAGAGGGCTACACCTTC. It specifies CASGLGAVEGYTF.